The sample holds many counts of the clone carrying this T cell receptor (beta chain). Indicated time point: newly diagnosed GD, antithyroid drugs for less than 3 months. Isolated PBMC RNA provided the starting material for the TCR library. The record originates from a study of regulatory T cells in long-lasting Graves disease. The CDR3 has 14 amino acids. V was pared by 5 bases and J by 0 bases, with 10 bases between. Germline values: CDR1 SGHNT, CDR2 YENEEA. Combining iRepertoire HTBI primers with Arm-PCR of CDR3 regions, the authors built TCR beta libraries. From the multiplex PCR reads, TCRdb called clonotypes with MiXCR, one entry per CDR3 protein. The table records around 500,000 distinct CDR3 sequences, about 16% of them present only once. Another study also made use of these data, one on T cells in Graves' hyperthyroidism and ophthalmopathy. This second study notes: Clinical symptoms, serum thyroxine and TRAb, thyroid ultrasound and orbital computed tomography together formed the diagnostic basis.

The receptor's source is a woman aged 35-65 years with Graves disease. The source material was peripheral blood mononuclear cells (PBMCs), sampled at new diagnosis, from a patient treated with antithyroid drugs. The J gene is TRBJ1-1, the V gene TRBV11-3; D remains unclear. CDR3 protein: CASSRPSMNTEAFF. As DNA, the CDR3 is TGTGCCAGCAGCCGGCCTAGTATGAACACTGAAGCTTTCTTT. The full variable domain, with the rest looked up from reference TRBV11-3 and TRBJ1-1, is EAGVVQSPRYKIIEKKQPVAFWCNPISGHNTLYWYLQNLGQGPELLIRYENEEAVDDSQLPKDRFSAERLKGVDSTLKIQPAELGDSAVYLCASSRPSMNTEAFFGQGTRLTVV.